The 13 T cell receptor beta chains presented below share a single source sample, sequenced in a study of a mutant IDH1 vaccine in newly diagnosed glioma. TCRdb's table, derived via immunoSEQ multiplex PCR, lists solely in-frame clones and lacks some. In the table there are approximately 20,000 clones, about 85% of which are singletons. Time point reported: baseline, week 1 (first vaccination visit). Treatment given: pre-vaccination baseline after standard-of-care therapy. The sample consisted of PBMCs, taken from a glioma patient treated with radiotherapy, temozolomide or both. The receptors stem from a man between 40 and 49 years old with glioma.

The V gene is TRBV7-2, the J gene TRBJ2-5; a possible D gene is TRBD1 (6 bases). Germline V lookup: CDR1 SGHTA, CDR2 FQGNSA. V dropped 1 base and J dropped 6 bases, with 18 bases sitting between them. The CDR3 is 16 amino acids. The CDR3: CASSLDPGTLRKTQYF. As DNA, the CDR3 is TGTGCCAGCAGCTTAGATCCAGGGACACTGCGAAAGACCCAGTACTTC.

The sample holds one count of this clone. The CDR3 sequence is CAWSVPFNYGYTF. The CDR3 bases are TGTGCCTGGAGTGTACCATTTAACTATGGCTACACCTTC. The V and J genes are TRBV30 and TRBJ1-2, with unresolved D. V lost 0 bases, J lost 1 base, and 6 bases lay in between. The length of the CDR3 is 13 residues. CDR1 is GTSNPN, CDR2 SVGIG, per germline (reference sequence).

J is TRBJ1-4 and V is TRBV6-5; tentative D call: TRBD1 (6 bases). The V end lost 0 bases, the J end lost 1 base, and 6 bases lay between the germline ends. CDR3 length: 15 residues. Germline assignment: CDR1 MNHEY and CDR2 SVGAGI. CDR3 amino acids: CASSYSGGTNEKLFF. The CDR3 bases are TGTGCCAGCAGTTACTCAGGGGGAACTAATGAAAAACTGTTTTTT.

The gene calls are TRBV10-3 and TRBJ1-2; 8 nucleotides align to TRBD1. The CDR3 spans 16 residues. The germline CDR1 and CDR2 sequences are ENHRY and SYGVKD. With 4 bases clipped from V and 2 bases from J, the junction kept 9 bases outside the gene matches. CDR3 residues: CAISGGQGFGNYGYTF. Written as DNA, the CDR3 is TGTGCCATCAGTGGCGGACAGGGCTTCGGGAACTATGGCTACACCTTC.

CDR3 in DNA: TGCGCCAGCAGCTTGGACCTGGGACAGGGCTACACCTTC. Its protein is CASSLDLGQGYTF. The rearrangement joins TRBV5-1 to TRBJ1-2; 7 bases map to TRBD1. Germline V gene data show CDR1 as SGHRS and CDR2 as YFSETQ. This CDR3 spans 13 amino acids. J lost 8 bases, V lost 0 bases, and 4 bases had no gene match.

CDR3 loop: CASSLDGYGNQPQHF. Here the CDR3 DNA reads TGCGCCAGCAGCTTGGACGGGTACGGCAATCAGCCCCAGCATTTT. The chain recombines TRBV5-1 with TRBJ1-5; D call uncertain. This CDR3 has 15 amino acids. CDR1 is SGHRS and CDR2 is YFSETQ in the germline V gene. Trimming took 0 bases from V and 2 from J, leaving 9 bases between them.

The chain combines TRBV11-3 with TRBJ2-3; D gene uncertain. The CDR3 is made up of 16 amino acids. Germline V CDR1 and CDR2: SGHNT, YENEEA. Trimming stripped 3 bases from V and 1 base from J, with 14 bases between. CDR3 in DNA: TGTGCCAGCAGCTTGAGCGTCGGGTCTCGCACAGATACGCAGTATTTT. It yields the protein CASSLSVGSRTDTQYF.

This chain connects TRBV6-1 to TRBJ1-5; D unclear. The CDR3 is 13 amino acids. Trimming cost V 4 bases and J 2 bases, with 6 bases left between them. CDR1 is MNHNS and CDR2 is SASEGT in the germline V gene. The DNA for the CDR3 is TGTGCCAGCAGTGGGGAGCGCAATCAGCCCCAGCATTTT. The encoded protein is CASSGERNQPQHF.

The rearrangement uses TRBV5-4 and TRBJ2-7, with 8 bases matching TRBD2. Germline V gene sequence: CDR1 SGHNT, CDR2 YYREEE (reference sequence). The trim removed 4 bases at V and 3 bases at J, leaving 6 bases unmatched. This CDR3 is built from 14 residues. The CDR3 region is CASSAVAGGYEQYF. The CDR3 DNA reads TGTGCCAGCAGCGCAGTGGCGGGAGGCTACGAGCAGTACTTC.

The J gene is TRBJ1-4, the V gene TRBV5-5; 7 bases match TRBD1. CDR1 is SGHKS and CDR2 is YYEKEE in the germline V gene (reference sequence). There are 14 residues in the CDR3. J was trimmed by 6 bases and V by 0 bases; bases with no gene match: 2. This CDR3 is CASSLETGDEKLFF. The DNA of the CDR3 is TGTGCCAGCAGCTTGGAAACAGGGGATGAAAAACTGTTTTTT.

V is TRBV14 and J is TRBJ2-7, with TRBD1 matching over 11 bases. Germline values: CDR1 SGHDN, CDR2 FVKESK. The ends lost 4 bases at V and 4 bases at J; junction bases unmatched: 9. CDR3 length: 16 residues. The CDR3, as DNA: TGTGCCAGCAGCCCTCAACGAGGGACAGGGGGATACGAGCAGTACTTC. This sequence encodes CASSPQRGTGGYEQYF.

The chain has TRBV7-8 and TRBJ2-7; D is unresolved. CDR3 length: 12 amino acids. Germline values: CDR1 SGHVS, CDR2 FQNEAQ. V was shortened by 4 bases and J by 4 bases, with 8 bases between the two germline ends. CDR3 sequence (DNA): TGTGCCAGCAGCTCTGGGGTGTACGAGCAGTACTTC. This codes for CASSSGVYEQYF.

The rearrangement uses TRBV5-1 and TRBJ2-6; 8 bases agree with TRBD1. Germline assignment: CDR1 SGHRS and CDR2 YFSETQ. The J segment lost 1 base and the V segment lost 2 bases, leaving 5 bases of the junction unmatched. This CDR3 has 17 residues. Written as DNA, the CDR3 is TGCGCCAGCAGCTTCTCAGGGGGCGGGTCTGGGGCCAACGTCCTGACTTTC. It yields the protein CASSFSGGGSGANVLTF. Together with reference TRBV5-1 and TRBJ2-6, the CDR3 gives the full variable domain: KAGVTQTPRYLIKTRGQQVTLSCSPISGHRSVSWYQQTPGQGLQFLFEYFSETQRNKGNFPGRFSGRQFSNSRSEMNVSTLELGDSALYLCASSFSGGGSGANVLTFGAGSRLTVL.